This T cell receptor (beta chain) was retrieved from a study of blood T cell repertoires in COVID-19. Study-level background: Some COVID-19 samples were acute and others convalescent; all came from the United States, Italy and Spain.

Donors of Cohort 3 who recovered were those that had two negative PCRs, clearance, or symptom resolution. This clone was seen once. This CDR3 contains 14 residues. Germline-derived CDR1 and CDR2 are SGHNT and YYREEE (reference sequence). V was cut by 3 bases and J by 5 bases, with 12 bases left in between. The authors' processing: Reference gene primer amplification in the assay estimated nucleated cell counts. Generated by immunoSEQ multiplex PCR, the TCRdb table keeps only in-frame clones and is missing some. V and J calls and clone size come straight from that table; D and trimming were deduced from the DNA. The data show fewer than 300,000 clones, 86% seen once.

What was sequenced was PBMCs or T cells enriched from blood (not recorded which). This sequence originates from a man aged 18 to 29 who had recovered from COVID-19. The chain recombines TRBV5-4 with TRBJ1-5, with D tentatively TRBD1 (6 bases). The CDR3 region is CASSSQGGDQPQHF. The CDR3 coding sequence is TGTGCCAGCAGCTCACAGGGTGGGGATCAGCCCCAGCATTTT.